The present entry profiles one T cell receptor beta chain with its context. Its antigen is not identified. Measured with immunoSEQ multiplex PCR; TCRdb has only the in-frame clones, and not every one. The sample consists of about 150,000 clones, around 90% of them appearing once. V was pared by 5 bases and J by 3 bases, with 20 bases between. Germline loops: CDR1 SGHVS, CDR2 FQNEAQ. The CDR3 is 16 residues long. The data are from a study of T cell responses to AZD1222 COVID-19 vaccine. General observations from the study: As reported, nearly half of all spike-specific TCRs target variant regions that are unmutated. The donors showed a predominance of white British ancestry and of females, with possible underestimation of clonal diversity. At 160-218 and 743-854, vaccine-associated CD4 TCRs were dominant, and they spanned spike.

This TCR derives from an adult in good health. Specimen: peripheral blood, collected on day 0 of AZD1222 vaccination. V usage is TRBV7-8 and J usage is TRBJ2-7; D is perhaps TRBD2 (6 bases). The CDR3 coding sequence is TGTGCCAGCAGCCACCTTCGGGACTTTTCCAACTACGAGCAGTACTTC. The encoded protein is CASSHLRDFSNYEQYF. Looking up the rest from reference TRBV7-8 and TRBJ2-7 gives the full variable domain: GAGVSQSPRYKVAKRGQDVALRCDPISGHVSLFWYQQALGQGPEFLTYFQNEAQLDKSGLPSDRFFAERPEGSVSTLKIQRTQQEDSAVYLCASSHLRDFSNYEQYFGPGTRLTVT.